This T cell receptor beta chain was found in a study of T cell responses to AZD1222 COVID-19 vaccine. Trimming stripped 5 bases from V and 4 bases from J, with 18 bases between. CDR1 is SQVTM, CDR2 ANQGSEA, per germline. The CDR3 extends over 15 amino acids. Here immunoSEQ multiplex PCR was the method, and the copy in TCRdb shows in-frame clones only, minus some. Among about 160,000 clones listed, over 75% were seen once. The clonotype comes from an adult who received the AZD1222 COVID-19 vaccine. The V gene is TRBV29-1, the J gene TRBJ2-1; weak D call: TRBD1 (5 bases). The sample in question was peripheral blood, obtained 28 days after the second AZD1222 dose. In nucleotides, the CDR3 is TGCAGCGTTAAACCGCAGGGTAGTCGATACAATGAGCAGTTCTTC. Translated: CSVKPQGSRYNEQFF.